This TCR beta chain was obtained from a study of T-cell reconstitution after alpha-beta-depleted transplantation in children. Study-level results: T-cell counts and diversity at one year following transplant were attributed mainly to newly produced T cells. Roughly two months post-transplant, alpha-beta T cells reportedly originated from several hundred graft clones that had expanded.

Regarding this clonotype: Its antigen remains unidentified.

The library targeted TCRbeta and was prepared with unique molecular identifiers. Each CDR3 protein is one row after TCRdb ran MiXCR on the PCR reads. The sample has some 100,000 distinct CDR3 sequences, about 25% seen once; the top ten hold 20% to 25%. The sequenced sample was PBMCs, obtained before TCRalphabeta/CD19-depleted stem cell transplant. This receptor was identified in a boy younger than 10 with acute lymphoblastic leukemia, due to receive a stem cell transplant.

DNA of the CDR3: TGCAGCGTTGGCGCGACCCTTAACTATGGCTACACCTTC. As protein: CSVGATLNYGYTF. This sequence joins TRBV29-1 and TRBJ1-2, with D hard to call. Germline CDR1 and CDR2: SQVTM and ANQGSEA. The CDR3 runs to 13 residues. Deletions cut 4 bases from V and 1 base from J, with 10 bases between.